The clone carrying this T cell receptor beta chain appeared a single time. Its specificity is unknown. Germline loops: CDR1 LGHNA, CDR2 YSLEER. J lost 7 bases, V lost 3 bases, and 7 bases had no gene match. This CDR3 contains 15 residues. The table came from immunoSEQ multiplex PCR; TCRdb's copy has only in-frame clones and leaves some out. This table holds about 680,000 clones, roughly nine tenths found once. Treatment defined: 19 received Ad26.COV2.S at low or high dose, single or two shots; about 5 received placebo; per-sample allocation not given. Specimen acquisition occurred on day 63 following the initial vaccine or placebo injection. The data originate from a study of Ad26.COV2.S vaccination and SARS-CoV-2 variants. Whole-study results and caveats: After vaccination, substantial breadth of spike-specific CD8+ and CD4+ responses was reported.

The TCR originated in a person aged 18-65 years who received the Ad26.COV2.S COVID-19 vaccine or a placebo. V usage is TRBV4-3 and J usage is TRBJ2-1; 9 nucleotides agree with TRBD2. The sequenced sample was peripheral blood, obtained in a trial of Ad26.COV2.S vaccine versus placebo. CDR3 residues: CASSQWRGGRNEQFF. In nucleotides, the CDR3 is TGCGCCAGCAGCCAGTGGCGGGGGGGCCGAAATGAGCAGTTCTTC.